Shown below are 17 T cell receptor beta chains from a single sample sequenced in a study of spatial heterogeneity in lung cancer. General observations from the study: Expanded intratumoral alpha and beta TCR counts tracked tumor mutation counts.

Their cognate antigens are unknown. Specified time point: sample taken at primary tumor resection. TCRdb fed the 5' RACE reads into MiXCR, producing one record per CDR3 protein. The sample has 10,000 to 15,000 distinct CDR3 sequences; around 6.1% are singletons. Sequencing was performed on lung tumor tissue, taken at surgery. These receptors were taken from a female donor with early-stage non-small cell lung cancer.

This clonotype ranks as medium-sized. The chain uses TRBV6-6 and TRBJ1-3, with a possible D match to TRBD1 (6 bases). The CDR3 spans 15 residues. Germline CDR1 and CDR2: MNHNY and SVGAGI (reference sequence). The ends were cut back, 6 bases at V and 0 bases at J, with 12 bases in the middle. The CDR3 loop is CASSRQVRSGNTIYF. In nucleotides, the CDR3 is TGTGCCAGCAGCCGACAGGTCCGCTCTGGAAACACCATATATTTT.

At least ten counts were recorded for this clonotype. The rearrangement uses TRBV7-7 and TRBJ2-2; D perhaps matches TRBD2 (6 bases). Trimming removed 5 bases at V and 4 bases at J, with 11 bases between. Germline values: CDR1 SSHAT, CDR2 FNYEAQ (reference sequence). The CDR3 runs to 14 residues. The CDR3 loop reads CASSGGLLTGELFF. Here the CDR3 DNA reads TGTGCCAGCAGCGGGGGACTGCTCACCGGGGAGCTGTTTTTT.

In its sample, this clonotype was seen many times. The chain employs TRBV25-1 and TRBJ2-5; the D is unclear. V lost 3 bases, J lost 11 bases, and 10 bases lay in between. CDR1 is MGHDK, CDR2 SYGVNS, per germline. The CDR3 is 11 amino acids. DNA for the CDR3: TGTGCCAGCAGTGACTTCGCGATACAGTACTTC. Translating gives CASSDFAIQYF.

This clonotype was counted many times. The chain recombines TRBV7-2 with TRBJ2-5; D is uncertain. The CDR3 contains 13 residues. Germline V lookup: CDR1 SGHTA, CDR2 FQGNSA. Trimming stripped 6 bases from V and 1 base from J, with 9 bases between. CDR3 nucleotide sequence: TGTGCCAGCAGTACTCCGGGCCAAGAGACCCAGTACTTC. Its protein is CASSTPGQETQYF. The full variable domain, in which reference TRBV7-2 and TRBJ2-5 provide the parts outside the CDR3, is GAGVSQSPSNKVTEKGKDVELRCDPISGHTALYWYRQSLGQGLEFLIYFQGNSAPDKSGLPSDRFSAERTGGSVSTLTIQRTQQEDSAVYLCASSTPGQETQYFGPGTRLLVL.

This clonotype is medium-sized in the sample. This sequence joins TRBV6-2 or TRBV6-3 and TRBJ2-7, with D maybe TRBD1 (6 bases). This CDR3 contains 16 residues. Between the trimmed V and J ends, which lost 4 bases and 2 bases, there was a span of 18 bases. Germline V lookup: CDR1 MNHEY, CDR2 SVGEGT. The CDR3 protein is CASSFFNGRDTYEQYF. The DNA for the CDR3 is TGTGCCAGCAGTTTCTTCAATGGACGGGACACCTACGAGCAGTACTTC.

This clonotype was found many times. This chain joins TRBV18 and TRBJ2-7; unclear D gene. The germline CDR1 and CDR2 sequences are KGHSH and LQKENI. The CDR3 runs 14 residues. Trimming stripped 3 bases from V and 3 bases from J, with 12 bases between. The CDR3 DNA is TGTGCCAGCTCACCGGACGGACGGAACTACGAGCAGTACTTC. It encodes CASSPDGRNYEQYF.

This clonotype was observed many times. Possible read error: a much larger clone is one base away. The chain is built from TRBV11-2 and TRBJ2-3, with 9 bases lining up with TRBD2. Germline loops: CDR1 SGHAT, CDR2 FQNNGV. The CDR3 runs 19 residues. V shed 1 base and J 4 bases; nucleotides not matched to a gene: 15. The CDR3 loop is CASSLVSLAGSPWADTQYF. The CDR3 coding sequence is TGTGCCAGCAGCTTAGTAAGTCTAGCGGGATCCCCGTGGGCAGATACGCAGTATTTT.

This clonotype was recorded many times. This chain links TRBV2 with TRBJ2-6, with 11 bases aligning to TRBD2. CDR3 length: 15 amino acids. J was trimmed by 4 bases and V by 6 bases; bases with no gene match: 2. In germline, CDR1 is SNHLY, CDR2 FYNNEI. For the CDR3, the DNA is TGTGCCAGCAGACTAGCGGGAGCCGGGGCCAACGTCCTGACTTTC. Protein product: CASRLAGAGANVLTF.

This clonotype was seen repeatedly, ten times or more. The CDR3 coding sequence is TGTGCCAGCAGTCCCCCGGGTTGGAGCCAAGAGACCCAGTACTTC. Encoded protein: CASSPPGWSQETQYF. The V gene is TRBV6-6, the J gene TRBJ2-5; D is ambiguous. Trimming shortened V by 5 bases and J by 1 base, and 14 bases separated the two germline ends. This CDR3 has 15 amino acids. The germline gives CDR1 MNHNY, CDR2 SVGAGI (reference sequence).

This clonotype is medium-sized within its sample. Here the CDR3 reads CASSLLQGISEAFF. CDR3 nucleotide sequence: TGTGCCAGCAGTTTGCTACAGGGTATCTCTGAAGCTTTCTTT. The V and J genes are TRBV12-3 or TRBV12-4 and TRBJ1-1; D possibly corresponds to TRBD1 (6 bases). The V end lost 3 bases, the J end lost 6 bases, and 14 bases lay between the germline ends. This CDR3 comprises 14 residues.

Ten or more counts support this clonotype. The gene calls are TRBV20-1 and TRBJ2-3; D is unclear. Trimming pared 4 bases from V and 1 base from J, leaving 6 bases between. CDR1 and CDR2 from the germline V gene are DFQATT and SNEGSKA (reference sequence). The CDR3 is 12 amino acids. The CDR3 DNA reads as TGCAGTGCTATCCCCCGCACAGATACGCAGTATTTT. It is translated as CSAIPRTDTQYF.

This clonotype was detected many times. V usage is TRBV7-2 and J usage is TRBJ2-2; D perhaps matches TRBD2 (6 bases). Germline assignment: CDR1 SGHTA and CDR2 FQGNSA. The CDR3 is made up of 17 amino acids. Trimming removed 4 bases from V and 5 bases from J, with 20 bases in between. As DNA, the CDR3 is TGTGCCAGCAGCTCCCCCGGGTTCGGGAGTAAAACCGGGGAGCTGTTTTTT. Protein product: CASSSPGFGSKTGELFF. Based on the CDR3 plus reference TRBV7-2 and TRBJ2-2, the full variable domain is GAGVSQSPSNKVTEKGKDVELRCDPISGHTALYWYRQSLGQGLEFLIYFQGNSAPDKSGLPSDRFSAERTGGSVSTLTIQRTQQEDSAVYLCASSSPGFGSKTGELFFGEGSRLTVL.

Relative to its sample, this clonotype is medium-sized. The chain is built from TRBV2 and TRBJ2-5, with 8 positions matching TRBD1. Germline CDR1 is SNHLY and CDR2 is FYNNEI. J lost 3 bases, V lost 8 bases, and 2 bases had no gene match. The CDR3 is 12 residues long. Here the CDR3 DNA reads TGTGCCAGCTCACAGGGGGAAGAGACCCAGTACTTC. Residues: CASSQGEETQYF.

This clonotype was seen many times. The chain joins TRBV30 to TRBJ1-1, with 7 bases matching TRBD1. The CDR3 runs to 13 residues. V shed 4 bases and J 11 bases; nucleotides not matched to a gene: 13. CDR1 is GTSNPN and CDR2 is SVGIG in the germline V gene (reference sequence). CDR3 nucleotide sequence: TGTGCCTGGACCGGGACAGCGAGGGGAACGGCTTTCTTT. Translation: CAWTGTARGTAFF.

This clonotype was detected many times. The rearrangement uses TRBV20-1 and TRBJ2-7, with D perhaps TRBD2 (6 bases). Trimming pared 3 bases from V and 6 bases from J, leaving 12 bases between. Germline CDR1 reads DFQATT; CDR2 reads SNEGSKA (reference sequence). This CDR3 contains 12 residues. The CDR3 here is CSASRLVGEQYF. Here the CDR3 DNA reads TGCAGTGCTAGTCGACTAGTAGGCGAGCAGTACTTC.

This clonotype appeared many times. The chain couples TRBV5-1 to TRBJ1-1; D not certain. Germline CDR1 SGHRS, CDR2 YFSETQ. CDR3 length equals 14 residues. Trimming took 0 bases from V and 5 from J, leaving 11 bases between them. DNA for the CDR3: TGCGCCAGCAGCTTGGCCGGGGTTGAGACTGAAGCTTTCTTT. Amino acids: CASSLAGVETEAFF. Full variable domain (rest looked up from reference TRBV5-1 and TRBJ1-1): KAGVTQTPRYLIKTRGQQVTLSCSPISGHRSVSWYQQTPGQGLQFLFEYFSETQRNKGNFPGRFSGRQFSNSRSEMNVSTLELGDSALYLCASSLAGVETEAFFGQGTRLTVV.

Relative to its sample, this clonotype is medium-sized (0.01 to 0.1%). The J gene is TRBJ1-4, the V gene TRBV12-3 or TRBV12-4; D unresolved. V lost 6 bases, J lost 6 bases, and 17 bases lay in between. The CDR3 is made up of 15 amino acids. The CDR3 nucleotides read TGTGCCAGCAGATTGACGGGCCTTGGTGATGAAAAACTGTTTTTT. Its protein product is CASRLTGLGDEKLFF.